Detailed here is one T cell receptor beta chain. As yet, its antigen is unknown. CDR1 and CDR2 from the germline V gene are SGHRS and YFSETQ. Deletions cut 4 bases from V and 7 bases from J, with 15 bases between. This CDR3 has 14 amino acids. The entry originates in a study of T cell responses to AZD1222 COVID-19 vaccine. Looking at the study overall: Pooled together were second doses at about 4 or about 12 weeks. Study-wide results and limits: Regions 160-218 and 743-854 held dominance among vaccine-associated CD4 TCRs, which spanned spike.

The method was immunoSEQ multiplex PCR; TCRdb's version includes in-frame clones alone and lacks a portion of them. The profile shows 140,000 to 150,000 clones, around nine tenths of them singletons. The J gene is TRBJ1-5, the V gene TRBV5-1; maybe TRBD1 (5 bases). This TCR was sampled from an adult in good health. The source was peripheral blood, collected on day 0 of AZD1222 vaccination. CDR3 in DNA: TGCGCCAGCAGCCAAGGGACGCCCGGCCAGCCCCAGCATTTT. This encodes CASSQGTPGQPQHF.